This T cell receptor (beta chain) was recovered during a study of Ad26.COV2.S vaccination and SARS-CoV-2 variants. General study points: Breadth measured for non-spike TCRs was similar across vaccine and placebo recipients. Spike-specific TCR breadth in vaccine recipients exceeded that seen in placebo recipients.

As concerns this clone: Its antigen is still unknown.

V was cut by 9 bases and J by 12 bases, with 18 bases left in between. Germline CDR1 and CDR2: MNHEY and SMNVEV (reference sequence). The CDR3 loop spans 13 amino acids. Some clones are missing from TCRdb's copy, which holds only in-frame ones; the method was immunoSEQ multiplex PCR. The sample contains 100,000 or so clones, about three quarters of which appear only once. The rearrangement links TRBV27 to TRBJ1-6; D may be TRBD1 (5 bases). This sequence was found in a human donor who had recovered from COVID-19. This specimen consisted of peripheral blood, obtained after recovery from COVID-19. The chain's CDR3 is CASSRDVLGPLHF. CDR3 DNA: TGTGCCAGTTCCCGGGACGTCCTCGGACCCCTCCACTTT.